This is a list of T cell receptor beta chains from one sample in a study of cytomegalovirus exposure and HLA in healthy donors. Assay used: immunoSEQ multiplex PCR; TCRdb lists only in-frame clones, some missing. The sample includes 160,000 or so clones, about three quarters of them seen just once. Material for sequencing was PBMCs. Every receptor here comes from a female donor in good health and CMV-seronegative. Each CDR3 is given with its conserved first and last residue. A D gene is named only where the DNA matches it firmly. Clone size is stated in some rows and not others, as once, few, many or a class when expanded.

D: -
V: TRBV20-1
J: TRBJ2-5
size: -
CDR3: CSARNTETQYF
DNA: TGCAGTGCTAGGAACACGGAGACCCAGTACTTC

D: TRBD1
V: TRBV7-2
J: TRBJ2-3
size: -
CDR3: CASSLQGAWDTQYF
DNA: TGTGCCAGCAGCTTGCAGGGGGCTTGGGATACGCAGTATTTT

D: TRBD1
V: TRBV4-3
J: TRBJ1-2
size: -
CDR3: CASSQVGQGVDGYTF
DNA: TGCGCCAGCAGCCAAGTGGGGCAGGGGGTAGATGGCTACACCTTC

D: -
V: TRBV9
J: TRBJ2-2
size: -
CDR3: CASSVVGTGELFF
DNA: TGTGCCAGCAGCGTAGTCGGGACCGGGGAGCTGTTTTTT

D: -
V: TRBV12-2
J: TRBJ1-3
size: -
CDR3: CASRSDRLSGNTIYF
DNA: TGTGCAAGTCGTTCAGATAGACTCTCTGGAAACACCATATATTTT

D: -
V: TRBV21-1
J: TRBJ2-3
size: -
CDR3: CATIRGASGSSTDTQYF
DNA: TGTGCCACCATTCGGGGGGCTAGCGGGAGCAGCACAGATACGCAGTATTTT

D: TRBD2
V: TRBV4-3
J: TRBJ2-1
size: few
CDR3: CASSPKLASPGYNEQFF
DNA: TGCGCCAGCAGCCCCAAACTAGCGTCCCCGGGGTACAATGAGCAGTTCTTC

D: TRBD2
V: TRBV7-9
J: TRBJ2-3
size: -
CDR3: CASSLGGRGPQTDTQYF
DNA: TGTGCCAGCAGCTTAGGCGGGAGGGGACCCCAGACAGATACGCAGTATTTT

D: -
V: TRBV6-5
J: TRBJ1-1
size: -
CDR3: CASSLVRANTEAFF
DNA: TGTGCCAGCAGTTTAGTCAGGGCGAACACTGAAGCTTTCTTT

D: -
V: TRBV5-5
J: TRBJ1-5
size: -
CDR3: CASSLTENQPQHF
DNA: TGTGCCAGCAGCCTAACAGAGAATCAGCCCCAGCATTTT

D: TRBD2
V: TRBV4-3
J: TRBJ2-3
size: -
CDR3: CASSPSGGLDTQYF
DNA: TGCGCCAGCAGCCCGAGCGGGGGGTTGGATACGCAGTATTTT

D: TRBD1
V: TRBV7-9
J: TRBJ1-2
size: few
CDR3: CASSETGQGYGYTF
DNA: TGTGCCAGCAGCGAGACGGGACAGGGTTATGGCTACACCTTC

D: -
V: TRBV7-2
J: TRBJ2-5
size: -
CDR3: CASSFKGGETQYF
DNA: TGTGCCAGCAGTTTCAAGGGGGGGGAGACCCAGTACTTC

D: -
V: TRBV28
J: TRBJ1-1
size: -
CDR3: CASIRTVLNTEAFF
DNA: TGTGCCAGCATAAGGACAGTCTTGAACACTGAAGCTTTCTTT

D: -
V: TRBV6-1
J: TRBJ2-3
size: -
CDR3: CASSERGTDTQYF
DNA: TGTGCCAGCAGCGAGAGGGGCACAGATACGCAGTATTTT

D: -
V: TRBV6-5
J: TRBJ2-2
size: once
CDR3: CASIPAVAGTGELFF
DNA: TGTGCCAGCATCCCAGCTGTGGCAGGCACCGGGGAGCTGTTTTTT

D: -
V: TRBV4-1
J: TRBJ1-6
size: few
CDR3: CASSQDQGRVDSPLHF
DNA: TGCGCCAGCAGCCAAGATCAGGGCAGGGTAGATTCACCCCTCCACTTT

D: -
V: TRBV28
J: TRBJ1-2
size: -
CDR3: CASSPGLYGYTF
DNA: TGTGCCAGCAGTCCCGGACTCTATGGCTACACCTTC

D: -
V: TRBV2
J: TRBJ1-1
size: few
CDR3: CASFPQRNTEAFF
DNA: TGTGCCAGCTTCCCGCAGCGAAACACTGAAGCTTTCTTT

D: -
V: TRBV6-4
J: TRBJ1-5
size: -
CDR3: CASSEEPYSNQPQHF
DNA: TGTGCCAGCAGTGAAGAGCCTTATAGCAATCAGCCCCAGCATTTT

D: -
V: TRBV7-8
J: TRBJ2-5
size: -
CDR3: CASSLFRQETQYF
DNA: TGTGCCAGCAGCTTATTCCGCCAAGAGACCCAGTACTTC

D: -
V: TRBV27
J: TRBJ1-1
size: -
CDR3: CASKPVGVVSTEAFF
DNA: TGTGCCAGCAAACCAGTCGGGGTAGTGAGCACTGAAGCTTTCTTT

D: TRBD2
V: TRBV7-3
J: TRBJ2-7
size: -
CDR3: CASSMGLAGDEQYF
DNA: TGTGCCAGCAGCATGGGACTAGCGGGAGACGAGCAGTACTTC

D: -
V: TRBV6-1
J: TRBJ2-7
size: -
CDR3: CASSETSYEQYF
DNA: TGTGCCAGCAGTGAAACTAGCTACGAGCAGTACTTC

D: -
V: TRBV5-8
J: TRBJ2-7
size: -
CDR3: CASSFFRGSGQYF
DNA: TGTGCCAGCAGCTTTTTTCGGGGATCGGGGCAGTACTTC

D: -
V: TRBV4-3
J: TRBJ2-2
size: -
CDR3: CASSQAYLSRVTNTGELFF
DNA: TGCGCCAGCAGCCAAGCGTATCTTTCCAGGGTAACGAACACCGGGGAGCTGTTTTTT

D: TRBD1
V: TRBV11-2
J: TRBJ2-7
size: -
CDR3: CASSPPGQGADEQYF
DNA: TGTGCCAGCAGCCCACCCGGACAGGGGGCCGACGAGCAGTACTTC

D: TRBD2
V: TRBV27
J: TRBJ2-7
size: -
CDR3: CASSPTWGTSYEQYF
DNA: TGTGCCAGCAGTCCAACCTGGGGGACTAGTTATGAGCAGTACTTC

D: TRBD1
V: TRBV27
J: TRBJ2-7
size: -
CDR3: CASRDSPYEQYF
DNA: TGTGCCAGCCGGGACAGCCCCTACGAGCAGTACTTC

D: TRBD1
V: TRBV15
J: TRBJ2-1
size: -
CDR3: CATSRRGQGAGDEQFF
DNA: TGTGCCACCAGCAGGAGGGGACAGGGGGCTGGCGATGAGCAGTTCTTC

D: -
V: TRBV5-1
J: TRBJ2-7
size: -
CDR3: CASSPDAQDSYYEQYF
DNA: TGCGCCAGCAGCCCTGATGCCCAGGACAGTTACTACGAGCAGTACTTC

D: TRBD2
V: TRBV5-4
J: TRBJ2-1
size: -
CDR3: CASSPKRAGASGEQFF
DNA: TGTGCCAGCAGCCCAAAAAGGGCGGGAGCCTCAGGGGAGCAGTTCTTC

D: -
V: TRBV19
J: TRBJ2-7
size: -
CDR3: CASRGGDTERVQYF
DNA: TGTGCCAGTAGGGGGGGGGACACGGAGCGGGTGCAGTACTTC

D: -
V: TRBV9
J: TRBJ2-1
size: -
CDR3: CASSYELFGNEQFF
DNA: TGTGCCAGCAGCTATGAGCTGTTCGGGAATGAGCAGTTCTTC

D: -
V: TRBV7-2
J: TRBJ2-2
size: -
CDR3: CASSLGAGELFF
DNA: TGTGCCAGCAGCTTAGGAGCCGGGGAGCTGTTTTTT

D: -
V: TRBV6-5
J: TRBJ2-7
size: -
CDR3: CASSSSFASSSYEQYF
DNA: TGTGCCAGCAGTTCTTCCTTCGCCTCGAGCTCCTACGAGCAGTACTTC

D: -
V: TRBV9
J: TRBJ2-2
size: few
CDR3: CASSPQFSGELFF
DNA: TGTGCCAGCAGCCCACAGTTCTCCGGGGAGCTGTTTTTT

D: TRBD1
V: TRBV30
J: TRBJ2-7
size: -
CDR3: CAWSIRDRGLQYF
DNA: TGTGCCTGGAGCATCCGGGACAGGGGCCTACAGTACTTC

D: TRBD1
V: TRBV6-5
J: TRBJ1-3
size: few
CDR3: CASSPGQGSGNTIYF
DNA: TGTGCCAGCAGCCCAGGACAGGGGTCTGGAAACACCATATATTTT

D: -
V: TRBV25-1
J: TRBJ1-2
size: -
CDR3: CASSKQALYGYTF
DNA: TGTGCCAGCAGTAAACAGGCCCTCTATGGCTACACCTTC

D: -
V: TRBV5-1
J: TRBJ1-4
size: few
CDR3: CASSDTATNEKLFF
DNA: TGCGCCAGCAGCGACACTGCAACTAATGAAAAACTGTTTTTT

D: -
V: TRBV9
J: TRBJ2-1
size: -
CDR3: CASSPSRGQERERNEQFF
DNA: TGTGCCAGCAGCCCTTCTAGGGGGCAGGAGCGGGAGAGGAATGAGCAGTTCTTC

D: -
V: TRBV9
J: TRBJ2-3
size: -
CDR3: CASSVEGRTDTQYF
DNA: TGTGCCAGCAGCGTAGAAGGGAGGACAGATACGCAGTATTTT

D: -
V: TRBV18
J: TRBJ2-1
size: -
CDR3: CASSPGGANYNEQFF
DNA: TGTGCCAGCTCACCTGGGGGCGCTAACTACAATGAGCAGTTCTTC

D: -
V: TRBV6-4
J: TRBJ1-2
size: -
CDR3: CASSDNRGYTF
DNA: TGTGCCAGCAGTGACAACAGAGGCTACACCTTC

D: TRBD1
V: TRBV6-5
J: TRBJ1-2
size: -
CDR3: CASSQQGLGYTF
DNA: TGTGCCAGCAGCCAACAGGGGCTTGGCTACACCTTC

D: -
V: TRBV21-1
J: TRBJ2-7
size: -
CDR3: CASSNGDYEQYF
DNA: TGTGCCAGCAGCAACGGTGACTACGAGCAGTACTTC